Presented here are 3 T cell receptor beta chains from one specimen sequenced in a study of human T cells and chemical hapten exposure. Via MiXCR, TCRdb re-called the RACE reads, giving one row per CDR3 protein. The sample includes around 180,000 distinct CDR3 sequences, 25% to 35% seen only once; the top ten take just under 3%. Time point specified: pre-sensitization, week 0. Described treatment: therapeutic diphenylcyclopropenone sensitization with weekly scalp DPC. The source material was whole blood, sampled in connection with sensitization to the hapten diphenylcyclopropenone (DPC). These receptors all stem from a woman between 25 and 40 years old with alopecia areata. Some clones in this sample may be carry-over from other donors' samples.

The chain carries TRBV3-1 and TRBJ2-1; tentative D call: TRBD2 (7 bases). Germline V lookup: CDR1 LGHDT, CDR2 YNNKEL (reference sequence). Trimming removed 1 base at V and 6 bases at J, with 16 bases between. The CDR3 has 16 amino acids. The CDR3 region has the DNA TGTGCCAGCAGCCAAGTCGGTGGGGGGGGCCGCAATGAGCAGTTCTTC. Translation gives CASSQVGGGGRNEQFF.

The chain couples TRBV28 to TRBJ1-2, with TRBD1 matching 8 bases. This CDR3 is 11 amino acids long. V lost 8 bases to trimming and J lost 4 bases; unmatched junction nucleotides: 0. Per the germline V gene, CDR1 is MDHEN and CDR2 is SYDVKM. The CDR3 DNA follows: TGTGCCAGCGGACAGGGCTATGGCTACACCTTC. Its translation is CASGQGYGYTF.

This clonotype occurred a few times. V and J are TRBV9 and TRBJ2-1; no clear D. There are 14 residues in the CDR3. CDR1 and CDR2 from the germline V gene are SGDLS and YYNGEE. Trimming pared 0 bases from V and 7 bases from J, leaving 11 bases between. The DNA for the CDR3 is TGTGCCAGCAGCGTAGCAGCCTGGTGGAATGAGCAGTTCTTC. The encoded protein is CASSVAAWWNEQFF.